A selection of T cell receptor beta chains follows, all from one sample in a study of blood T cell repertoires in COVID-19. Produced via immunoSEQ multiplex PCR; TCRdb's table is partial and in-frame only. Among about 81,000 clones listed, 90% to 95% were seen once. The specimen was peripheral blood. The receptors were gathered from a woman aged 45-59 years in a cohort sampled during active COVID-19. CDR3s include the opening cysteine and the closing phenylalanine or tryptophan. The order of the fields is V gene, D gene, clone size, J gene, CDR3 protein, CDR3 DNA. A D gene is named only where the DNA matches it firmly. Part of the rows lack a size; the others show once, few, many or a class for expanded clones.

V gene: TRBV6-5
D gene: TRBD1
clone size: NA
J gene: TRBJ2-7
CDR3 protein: CASRDRGPYEQYF
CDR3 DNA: TGTGCCAGCAGAGACAGGGGTCCCTACGAGCAGTACTTC

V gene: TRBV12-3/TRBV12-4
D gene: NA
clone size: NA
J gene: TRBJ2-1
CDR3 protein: CASSRGGDEQFF
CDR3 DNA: TGTGCCAGCAGCAGGGGCGGCGATGAGCAGTTCTTC

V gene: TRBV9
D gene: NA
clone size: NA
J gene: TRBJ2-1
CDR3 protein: CASSVVARSYNEQFF
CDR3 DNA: TGTGCCAGCAGCGTCGTAGCACGCTCCTACAATGAGCAGTTCTTC

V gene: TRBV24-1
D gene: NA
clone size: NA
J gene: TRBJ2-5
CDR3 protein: CATSVPGHQRETQYF
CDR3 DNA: TGTGCCACCAGTGTACCGGGACATCAGAGAGAGACCCAGTACTTC

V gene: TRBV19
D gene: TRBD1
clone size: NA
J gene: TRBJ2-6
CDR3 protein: CASSSDRAGANVLTF
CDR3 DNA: TGTGCCAGTAGTTCGGACAGGGCTGGGGCCAACGTCCTGACTTTC

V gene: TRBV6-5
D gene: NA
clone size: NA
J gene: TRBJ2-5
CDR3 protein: CASSSTVKETQYF
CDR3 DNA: TGTGCCAGCAGTTCGACAGTTAAAGAGACCCAGTACTTC

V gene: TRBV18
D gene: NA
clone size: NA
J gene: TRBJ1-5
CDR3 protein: CASSPSGGGFGQPQHF
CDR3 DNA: TGTGCCAGCTCACCAAGCGGGGGGGGGTTCGGGCAGCCCCAGCATTTT

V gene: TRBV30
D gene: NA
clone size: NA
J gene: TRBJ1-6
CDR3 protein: CAWKGQENSPLHF
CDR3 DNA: TGTGCCTGGAAGGGGCAGGAGAATTCACCCCTCCACTTT

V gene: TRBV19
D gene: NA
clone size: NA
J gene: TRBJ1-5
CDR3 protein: CASDKGQRGYQPQHF
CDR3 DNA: TGTGCCAGCGACAAAGGACAAAGGGGTTATCAGCCCCAGCATTTT

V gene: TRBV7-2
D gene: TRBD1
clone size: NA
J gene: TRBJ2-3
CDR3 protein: CATRQGSYTDTQYF
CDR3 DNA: TGTGCCACCAGACAGGGGTCATACACAGATACGCAGTATTTT

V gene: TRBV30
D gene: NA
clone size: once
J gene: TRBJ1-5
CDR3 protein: CAWSVAGAWSQPQHF
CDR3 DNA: TGTGCCTGGAGTGTGGCAGGGGCTTGGAGTCAGCCCCAGCATTTT

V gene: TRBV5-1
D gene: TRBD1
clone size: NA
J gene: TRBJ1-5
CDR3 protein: CASSEWTGSNQPQHF
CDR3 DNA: TGCGCCAGCAGCGAGTGGACAGGGAGCAATCAGCCCCAGCATTTT

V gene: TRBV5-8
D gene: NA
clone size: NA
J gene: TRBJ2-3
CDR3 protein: CASKPYTTDTQYF
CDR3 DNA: TGTGCCAGCAAGCCATATACCACAGATACGCAGTATTTT

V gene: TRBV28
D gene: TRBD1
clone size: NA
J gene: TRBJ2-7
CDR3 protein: CASLRSGQTYEQYF
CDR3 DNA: TGTGCCAGCTTACGCTCGGGACAGACCTACGAGCAGTACTTC

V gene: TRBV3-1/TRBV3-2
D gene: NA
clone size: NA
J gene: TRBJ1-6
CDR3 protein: CASSHGGDNSPLHF
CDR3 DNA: TGTGCCAGCAGCCACGGCGGAGATAATTCACCCCTCCACTTT

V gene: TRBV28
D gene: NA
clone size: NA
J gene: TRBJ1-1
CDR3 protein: CASKGGGGTEAFF
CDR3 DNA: TGTGCCAGCAAGGGCGGCGGGGGCACTGAAGCTTTCTTT

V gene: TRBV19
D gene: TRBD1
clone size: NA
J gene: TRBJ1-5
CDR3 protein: CASSSLGTESNQPQHF
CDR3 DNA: TGTGCCAGTAGTTCCCTCGGGACAGAGAGCAATCAGCCCCAGCATTTT

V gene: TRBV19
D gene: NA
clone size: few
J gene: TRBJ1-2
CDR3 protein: CASSIDREGVYTF
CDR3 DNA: TGTGCCAGTAGTATAGATCGAGAAGGGGTCTACACCTTC

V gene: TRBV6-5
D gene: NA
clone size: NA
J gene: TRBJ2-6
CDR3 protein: CASRRDNSGANVLTF
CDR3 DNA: TGTGCCAGCAGGAGGGACAACTCTGGGGCCAACGTCCTGACTTTC

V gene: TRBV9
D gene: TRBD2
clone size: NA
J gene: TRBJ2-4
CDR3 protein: CASSVGEGTVGNIQYF
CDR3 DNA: TGTGCCAGCAGCGTAGGGGAGGGGACGGTAGGGAACATTCAGTACTTC

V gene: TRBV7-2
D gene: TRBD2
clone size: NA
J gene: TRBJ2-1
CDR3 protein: CASSLELAGSSGEQFF
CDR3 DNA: TGTGCCAGCAGCTTAGAACTAGCGGGATCCTCGGGTGAGCAGTTCTTC

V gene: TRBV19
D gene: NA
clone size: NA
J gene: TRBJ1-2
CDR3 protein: CASTIMGGLNYGYTF
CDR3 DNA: TGTGCCAGTACCATAATGGGTGGACTAAACTATGGCTACACCTTC

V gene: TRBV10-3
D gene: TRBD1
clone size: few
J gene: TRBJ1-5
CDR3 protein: CAISDPGQGVFFDQPQHF
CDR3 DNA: TGTGCCATCAGTGACCCGGGACAGGGGGTTTTTTTCGATCAGCCCCAGCATTTT

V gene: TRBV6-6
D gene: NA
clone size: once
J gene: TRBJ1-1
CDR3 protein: CASSGRGNTEAFF
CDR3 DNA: TGTGCCAGCAGTGGCCGGGGGAACACTGAAGCTTTCTTT

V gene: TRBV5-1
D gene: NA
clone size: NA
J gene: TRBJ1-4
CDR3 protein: CASSLAQGRTNEKLFF
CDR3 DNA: TGCGCCAGCAGCTTGGCCCAGGGGCGTACTAATGAAAAACTGTTTTTT

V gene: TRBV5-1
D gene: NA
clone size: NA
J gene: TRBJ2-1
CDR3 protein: CASSLEVWEKRNEQFF
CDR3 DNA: TGCGCCAGCAGCTTGGAGGTTTGGGAGAAGAGGAATGAGCAGTTCTTC

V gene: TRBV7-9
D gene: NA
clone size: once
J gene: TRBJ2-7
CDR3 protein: CASSTWTADYEQYF
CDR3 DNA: TGTGCCAGCAGCACCTGGACAGCTGACTACGAGCAGTACTTC

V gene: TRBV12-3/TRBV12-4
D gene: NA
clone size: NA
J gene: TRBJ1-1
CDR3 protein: CASSATEDTEAFF
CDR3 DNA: TGTGCCAGCAGCGCGACAGAGGACACTGAAGCTTTCTTT

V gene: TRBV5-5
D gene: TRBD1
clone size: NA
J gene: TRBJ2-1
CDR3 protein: CASSTGTGYNEQFF
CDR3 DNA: TGTGCCAGCAGCACTGGGACAGGGTACAATGAGCAGTTCTTC

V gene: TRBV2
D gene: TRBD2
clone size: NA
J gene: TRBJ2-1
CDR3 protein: CASSESGEGEQFF
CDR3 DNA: TGTGCCAGCAGTGAGTCCGGGGAGGGTGAGCAGTTCTTC

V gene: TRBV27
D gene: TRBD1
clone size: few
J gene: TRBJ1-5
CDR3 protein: CASSPLQGAQPQHF
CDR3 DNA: TGTGCCAGCAGTCCCCTCCAGGGGGCTCAGCCCCAGCATTTT

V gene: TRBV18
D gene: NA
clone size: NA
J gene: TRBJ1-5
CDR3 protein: CASSPQGSDQPQHF
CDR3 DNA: TGTGCCAGCTCACCCCAGGGGTCTGATCAGCCCCAGCATTTT

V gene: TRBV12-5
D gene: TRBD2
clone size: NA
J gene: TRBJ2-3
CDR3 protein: CASGLVLNPSLAGVTDTQYF
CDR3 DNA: TGTGCTAGTGGTTTGGTCCTAAACCCTTCTCTAGCGGGGGTAACAGATACGCAGTATTTT

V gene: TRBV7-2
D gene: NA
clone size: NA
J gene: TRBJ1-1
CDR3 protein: CASSLSLQARYEAFF
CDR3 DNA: TGTGCCAGCAGCTTATCTCTACAGGCTCGGTATGAAGCTTTCTTT

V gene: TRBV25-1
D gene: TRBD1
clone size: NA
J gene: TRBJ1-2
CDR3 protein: CASSGRLTGGRNYGYTF
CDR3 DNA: TGTGCCAGCAGTGGACGATTGACAGGGGGGAGAAACTATGGCTACACCTTC

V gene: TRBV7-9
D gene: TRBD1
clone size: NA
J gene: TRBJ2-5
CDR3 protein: CASSLGTGGETQYF
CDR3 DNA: TGTGCCAGCAGCTTAGGTACAGGGGGAGAGACCCAGTACTTC

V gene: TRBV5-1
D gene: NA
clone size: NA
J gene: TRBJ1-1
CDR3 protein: CASSFDRLNTEAFF
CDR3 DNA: TGCGCCAGCAGCTTCGACAGACTGAACACTGAAGCTTTCTTT

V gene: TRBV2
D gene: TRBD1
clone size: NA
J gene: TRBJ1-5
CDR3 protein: CASSPDRVNQPQHF
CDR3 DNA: TGTGCCAGCAGTCCAGACAGGGTCAATCAGCCCCAGCATTTT

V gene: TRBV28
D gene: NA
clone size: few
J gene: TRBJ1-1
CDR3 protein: CASSLTGRTTEAFF
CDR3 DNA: TGTGCCAGCAGTTTAACAGGTAGGACCACTGAAGCTTTCTTT

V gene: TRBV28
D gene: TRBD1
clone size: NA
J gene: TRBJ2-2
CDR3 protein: CASSFTAGGWRTGELFF
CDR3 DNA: TGTGCCAGCAGTTTTACGGCAGGGGGCTGGCGGACCGGGGAGCTGTTTTTT

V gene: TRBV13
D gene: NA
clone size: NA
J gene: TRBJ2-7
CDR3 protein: CASSLGSYEQYF
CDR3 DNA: TGTGCCAGCAGCCTAGGGAGCTACGAGCAGTACTTC

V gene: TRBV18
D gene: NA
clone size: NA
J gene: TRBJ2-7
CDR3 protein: CASSPQGEPYEQYF
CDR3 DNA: TGTGCCAGCTCACCACAGGGAGAACCCTACGAGCAGTACTTC

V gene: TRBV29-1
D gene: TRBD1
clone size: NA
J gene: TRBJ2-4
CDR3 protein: CSVAPLDRGTNIQYF
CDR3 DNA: TGCAGCGTTGCCCCCCTAGACAGGGGCACAAACATTCAGTACTTC

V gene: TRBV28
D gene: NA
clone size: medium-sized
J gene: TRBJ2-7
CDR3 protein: CASKWYRDYEQYF
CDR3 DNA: TGTGCCTCGAAATGGTACAGGGACTACGAGCAGTACTTC

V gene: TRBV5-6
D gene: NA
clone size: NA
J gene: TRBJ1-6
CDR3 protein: CASSWDTGNSPLHF
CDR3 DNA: TGTGCCAGCAGCTGGGACACTGGAAATTCACCCCTCCACTTT

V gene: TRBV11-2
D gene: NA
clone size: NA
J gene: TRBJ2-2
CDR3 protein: CASRRPGQGTGELFF
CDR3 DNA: TGTGCCAGCCGCCGTCCTGGTCAGGGTACCGGGGAGCTGTTTTTT

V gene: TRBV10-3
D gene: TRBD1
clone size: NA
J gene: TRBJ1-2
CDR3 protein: CAISPGTGNYGYTF
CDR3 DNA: TGTGCCATCAGCCCCGGGACAGGCAACTATGGCTACACCTTC

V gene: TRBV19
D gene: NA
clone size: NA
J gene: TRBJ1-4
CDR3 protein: CASSAATATNEKLFF
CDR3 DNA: TGTGCCAGTAGCGCCGCGACAGCAACTAATGAAAAACTGTTTTTT

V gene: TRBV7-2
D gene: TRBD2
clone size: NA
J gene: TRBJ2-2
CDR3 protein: CASSEGLVSGELFF
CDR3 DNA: TGTGCCAGCAGCGAGGGACTAGTATCCGGGGAGCTGTTTTTT

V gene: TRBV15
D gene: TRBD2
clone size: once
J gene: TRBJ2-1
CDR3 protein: CATRAGGGPYNEQFF
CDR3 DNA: TGTGCCACCAGGGCGGGAGGAGGCCCCTACAATGAGCAGTTCTTC

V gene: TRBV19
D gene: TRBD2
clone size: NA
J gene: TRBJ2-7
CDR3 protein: CASSPGLALEQYF
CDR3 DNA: TGTGCCAGTAGTCCGGGACTAGCGCTTGAGCAGTACTTC

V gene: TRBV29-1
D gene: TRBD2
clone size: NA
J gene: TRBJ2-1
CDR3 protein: CSVRVTGGPNNEQFF
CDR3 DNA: TGCAGCGTTCGCGTTACGGGAGGGCCAAACAATGAGCAGTTCTTC

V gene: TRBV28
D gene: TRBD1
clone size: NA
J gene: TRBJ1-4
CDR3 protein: CASSSTGTRLNEKLFF
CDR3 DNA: TGTGCCAGCAGTTCGACAGGGACTAGACTTAATGAAAAACTGTTTTTT

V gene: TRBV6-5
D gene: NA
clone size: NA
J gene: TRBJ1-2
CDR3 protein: CASAPTAQGGGYTF
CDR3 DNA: TGTGCCAGCGCTCCCACAGCCCAGGGAGGTGGCTACACCTTC